This T cell receptor beta chain emerged from a study of HIV-infected children after antiretroviral therapy interruption. Study-wide background: Samples from the continuous-treatment group were taken at weeks 0, 48 and 150.

Germline lookup yields CDR1 LNHNV and CDR2 YYDKDF (reference sequence). Trimming removed 2 bases at V and 2 bases at J, with 16 bases between. This CDR3 has 16 residues. Unique molecular identifiers were included in an RNA-based 3' RACE TCR library. From the 3' RACE reads, TCRdb called clonotypes with MiXCR, one entry per CDR3 protein. This table holds nearly 15,000 distinct CDR3 sequences, approximately 3.6% found once. Documented treatment: PENTA 11 planned treatment interruption arm or continuous ART arm. This sample comprised CD45RO+ CD8+ T cells from PBMCs, pooled from several time points, obtained from a donor given antiretroviral therapy, either interrupted or continuous. Subset given: memory CD8+ CD45RO+ CD45RA- T cells. The source is a pool of human donors with HIV. The chain recombines TRBV15 with TRBJ2-7; maybe TRBD1 (6 bases). The CDR3 is CATSRKPDSLPYEQYF. CDR3 DNA sequence: TGTGCCACCAGCAGAAAACCGGACAGCCTACCCTACGAGCAGTACTTC.